This T cell receptor (beta chain) derives from a study of identifying expanded T cells in peripheral blood. Notes on the study in general: Clone count variance between roughly two-week samples rose with total template count. Technical replicates showed around 1.1 changed clones; about two weeks about 16.4; four weeks 19.

During the collection period, no donor immune events like infections were recorded. Measured with immunoSEQ multiplex PCR; TCRdb has only the in-frame clones, and not every one. Here the sample spans over 90,000 clones, 88% being singletons. This clone came up once. Its antigen remains unknown. Germline V gene sequence: CDR1 SGDLS, CDR2 YYNGEE. The CDR3 loop spans 16 amino acids. V dropped 3 bases and J dropped 8 bases, with 21 bases sitting between them. The rearrangement joins TRBV9 to TRBJ2-1; D perhaps matches TRBD1 (6 bases). Sequences were obtained from blood. This TCR came from a person aged 18 to 75 in good health. The CDR3 coding sequence is TGTGCCAGCAGCGCCGGAGGCAGGGGTCTTATCGATGAGCAGTTCTTC. This codes for CASSAGGRGLIDEQFF.